This T cell receptor (beta chain) was retrieved from a study of graft-versus-host responses after intestinal transplantation. Study-level background: Multivisceral, liver-intestinal, or isolated intestinal transplants were received by the recipients. Recipients were all induced with anti-thymocyte globulin, then given tacrolimus and steroids for roughly three years.

Only in-frame clones appear in the TCRdb table, and some are missing; sequencing was by immunoSEQ multiplex PCR. The sample consists of approximately 80,000 clones, about 89% of them appearing once. Broader study findings: Early post-transplant HvG declines showed an association with peak circulating GvH clone levels. When patients had graft-donor T cell macrochimerism, their allografts held high graft-versus-host to host-versus-graft clonal ratios.

Germline CDR1 and CDR2: WNHNN and SYGVQD (reference sequence). Trimming removed 4 bases from V and 1 base from J; junction bases left unmatched: 7. This CDR3 spans 16 amino acids. With regard to this clone: Its matching antigen is unknown.

The sequence came from a human donor who received an intestinal transplant. The V and J genes are TRBV10-1 and TRBJ2-3; 8 bases fit TRBD2. Material: unstimulated CD4+ T cells sorted from spleen or lymph node cells, obtained before intestinal transplant. The CDR3 region is CASSGPGLVGTDTQYF. CDR3 in DNA: TGCGCCAGCAGTGGACCGGGACTAGTAGGCACAGATACGCAGTATTTT.